Below are 14 T cell receptor beta chains sequenced from a single sample in a study of blood T cells in healthy people across ages. Primers used in a second PCR of roughly 6 to 12 cycles were a sample-barcoded 5' primer and a J-beta primer mix. A single record per CDR3 protein comes from TCRdb applying MiXCR to the 5' RACE reads. The profile shows roughly 1,000,000 distinct CDR3 sequences, about 25% of them singletons. The data were also submitted as part of a second study, on T cells of mothers and their children.

The sample was blood. The source of these receptors is a girl aged 2 to 10 in good health.

The V gene is TRBV28, the J gene TRBJ1-6, with 7 bases that match TRBD1. There are 13 residues in the CDR3. V lost 5 bases to trimming and J lost 6 bases; unmatched junction nucleotides: 1. Germline V lookup: CDR1 MDHEN, CDR2 SYDVKM. As DNA, the CDR3 is TGTGCCAGCAGTAACAGGGGTAATTCACCCCTCCACTTT. It translates to CASSNRGNSPLHF.

The chain has TRBV6-2 or TRBV6-3 and TRBJ2-1; the match to TRBD1 covers 10 bases. The germline CDR1 and CDR2 sequences are MNHEY and SVGEGT. The CDR3 runs 18 residues. With V trimmed by 4 bases and J by 3 bases, 12 bases remained unmatched. For the CDR3, the DNA is TGTGCCAGCAGTTCCCGGGACAGGGGCATCGAAGGCTACAATGAGCAGTTCTTC. Its protein is CASSSRDRGIEGYNEQFF.

This rearrangement joins TRBV29-1 to TRBJ2-5, with 7 bases fitting TRBD2. The length of the CDR3 is 13 residues. J lost 2 bases, V lost 4 bases, and 4 bases had no gene match. The V gene's germline CDR1 is SQVTM and CDR2 ANQGSEA. The CDR3: CSVAPGGQETQYF. The CDR3 region has the DNA TGCAGCGTTGCCCCGGGAGGACAAGAGACCCAGTACTTC.

This clonotype was detected only a few times. The V call is TRBV29-1, the J call TRBJ1-1; the D is unclear. Germline CDR1 reads SQVTM; CDR2 reads ANQGSEA. Between the trimmed V and J ends, which lost 8 bases and 5 bases, there was a span of 12 bases. The CDR3 is 11 residues long. CDR3 amino acids: CSNGGGTEAFF. The CDR3 nucleotides are TGCAGCAACGGAGGCGGAACTGAAGCTTTCTTT. Looking up the rest from reference TRBV29-1 and TRBJ1-1 gives the full variable domain: SAVISQKPSRDICQRGTSLTIQCQVDSQVTMMFWYRQQPGQSLTLIATANQGSEATYESGFVIDKFPISRPNLTFSTLTVSNMSPEDSSIYLCSNGGGTEAFFGQGTRLTVV.

V is TRBV10-3 and J is TRBJ2-7; maybe TRBD1 (5 bases). CDR1 and CDR2 (germline): ENHRY, SYGVKD. This CDR3 is 12 amino acids long. Trimming removed 6 bases from V and 2 bases from J, with 8 bases in between. In DNA form, the CDR3 reads TGTGCCATCAGGACGGACACCTACGAGCAGTACTTC. It encodes CAIRTDTYEQYF.

This chain uses TRBV4-2 with TRBJ1-2; D call uncertain. The length of the CDR3 is 15 residues. V shed 0 bases and J shed 6 bases, with 14 bases lying between them. Germline values: CDR1 LGHNA, CDR2 YNFKEQ. CDR3 sequence reads: CASSQENSRWNGYTF. CDR3 bases: TGTGCCAGCAGCCAAGAAAACAGCCGGTGGAATGGCTACACCTTC.

This clonotype turned up a few times. The genes are TRBV5-1 and TRBJ2-1; D is possibly TRBD1 (6 bases). This CDR3 contains 20 residues. Deletions cut 3 bases from V and 0 bases from J, with 25 bases between. Germline CDR1 and CDR2: SGHRS and YFSETQ. The CDR3, as DNA: TGCGCCAGCAGCTACCCTGACCCTGGGGGCTTCGAGAGCTCCTACAATGAGCAGTTCTTC. It specifies CASSYPDPGGFESSYNEQFF.

V gene TRBV5-6 combines with J gene TRBJ2-3; D unresolved. In germline, CDR1 is SGHDT, CDR2 YYEEEE. Trimming removed 2 bases from V and 1 base from J, with 11 bases in between. The CDR3 loop spans 15 amino acids. The CDR3 loop is CASSFLRIRTDTQYF. CDR3 nucleotide sequence: TGTGCCAGCAGCTTTCTGAGGATACGCACAGATACGCAGTATTTT.

This chain uses TRBV20-1 with TRBJ2-1; a weak D match, TRBD2 (6 bases). Germline CDR1 DFQATT, CDR2 SNEGSKA (reference sequence). The CDR3 extends over 13 amino acids. The CDR3 spells CSLRTITYNEQFF. The CDR3 DNA sequence: TGCAGCTTACGGACTATCACCTACAATGAGCAGTTCTTC.

This chain links TRBV28 with TRBJ1-5; D gene uncertain. Looked up from germline, CDR1 is MDHEN and CDR2 is SYDVKM. This CDR3 comprises 12 residues. The V and J ends lost 8 bases and 5 bases respectively, with 10 bases between them. CDR3 in DNA: TGTGCCAGCGGTGGTCTAGATCAGCCCCAGCATTTT. Its protein product is CASGGLDQPQHF.

This sequence joins TRBV14 and TRBJ2-2; possible D gene TRBD2, 5 bases. The CDR3 has 14 amino acids. Germline V lookup: CDR1 SGHDN, CDR2 FVKESK. Trimming cost V 2 bases and J 6 bases, with 10 bases left between them. For the CDR3, the DNA is TGTGCCAGCAGCCAAAGTCGAGGGCCCGGGGAGCTGTTTTTT. Amino acid sequence: CASSQSRGPGELFF.

This clonotype has more than one count but fewer than ten. The chain combines TRBV12-3 or TRBV12-4 with TRBJ1-6; D is undetermined. V lost 5 bases to trimming and J lost 6 bases, with 17 bases between them. The length of the CDR3 is 16 residues. The DNA for the CDR3 is TGTGCCAGCAGTAGAACCTACCGGGTTCCTAATTCACCCCTCCACTTT. Amino acid sequence: CASSRTYRVPNSPLHF.

This clonotype was observed many times. The chain links TRBV3-1 to TRBJ2-7; 14 bases match TRBD2. Germline assignment: CDR1 LGHDT and CDR2 YNNKEL (reference sequence). This CDR3 spans 15 amino acids. With V trimmed by 4 bases and J by 2 bases, 1 base remained unmatched. The CDR3 spells CASSPTSGRAYEQYF. CDR3 nucleotides: TGTGCCAGCAGCCCGACTAGCGGGAGGGCCTACGAGCAGTACTTC.

There are a few counts of this clonotype. V usage is TRBV28 and J usage is TRBJ2-4, with 9 bases that match TRBD1. CDR1 is MDHEN and CDR2 is SYDVKM in the germline V gene. The CDR3 runs 15 residues. The V segment lost 1 base and the J segment 6 bases; nucleotides outside the gene matches: 4. The CDR3 loop is CASSLSQGALNIQYF. CDR3 DNA: TGTGCCAGCAGTTTATCACAGGGGGCGTTAAACATTCAGTACTTC. The full variable domain, completed using reference TRBV28 and TRBJ2-4, is DVKVTQSSRYLVKRTGEKVFLECVQDMDHENMFWYRQDPGLGLRLIYFSYDVKMKEKGDIPEGYSVSREKKERFSLILESASTNQTSMYLCASSLSQGALNIQYFGAGTRLSVL.